The T cell receptor (beta chain) under discussion was sequenced for a study of CXCR3-negative and CXCR3-positive naive CD8 T cells. For this clonotype: Its specificity is not known.

UMI labels and 5' RACE were used to prepare the TRB cDNA libraries. Reprocessing the 5' RACE reads, TCRdb reports a single entry for every CDR3 protein and omits DNA. The sample holds over 70,000 distinct CDR3 sequences. Study-level findings and limits: Similarly elevated diversity marked both naive subsets, with memory CD8+ cells showing far lower diversity. CXCR3-positive naive cells had TRB CDR3s that were more hydrophobic than CXCR3-negative naive cells had. TRBV-TRBJ usage was alike in naive CXCR3-negative and CXCR3-positive cells but differed in memory cells.

Per the germline V gene, CDR1 is ENHRY and CDR2 is SYGVKD. This CDR3 is built from 12 residues. The study sorted every CD8+ T cell subset in triplicate at hundreds of thousands of cells each. The sample taken for sequencing was naive CXCR3- CD8+ T cells from blood. The subset: CD45RO-CCR7+CD27+CD95- naive CD8+ T cells lacking CXCR3 (TNR3-). The source of this sequence is a human donor in good health. Some clones in this sample may be carry-over from other donors' samples. This chain connects TRBV10-3 to TRBJ2-7. The CDR3 loop is CAIRTSSYEQYF.